A selection of T cell receptor beta chains follows, all from one sample in a study of molecular identifiers for immune sequencing clone quantification. One entry per CDR3 protein results from TCRdb running MiXCR on the PCR reads. The sample holds fewer than 75,000 distinct CDR3 sequences, around a sixth seen once. The sample consisted of naive CD8+ T cells from blood, with Jurkat cell RNA spiked in. These receptors were obtained from a human donor in good health. Some libraries in this study had Jurkat cell RNA spiked in. CDR3s include the opening cysteine and the closing phenylalanine or tryptophan. Each record gives: V gene, clone size, J gene, D gene, CDR3 DNA, CDR3 protein. D genes are given only for firm matches. Clone size is not always given. Where it is, it says once, few, many or a class for expanded clones.

TRBV6-5	few	TRBJ2-5	-	TGTGCCAGCAGTACGGGTCTCCAAGAGACCCAGTACTTC	CASSTGLQETQYF
TRBV19	many	TRBJ2-7	-	TGTGCCAGTAATTCCGGGATCGGGTACGAGCAGTACTTC	CASNSGIGYEQYF
TRBV29-1	many	TRBJ1-1	-	TGCAGCGTTGAAGAGTATGGGGGCAAAGGGACTGAAGCTTTCTTT	CSVEEYGGKGTEAFF
TRBV10-1	many	TRBJ2-7	-	TGCGCCAGCAGTGCGGCAGATGGTTACGAGCAGTACTTC	CASSAADGYEQYF
TRBV29-1	many	TRBJ2-7	-	TGCAGCGTTGAAGTGGAGGGCTACGAGCAGTACTTC	CSVEVEGYEQYF
TRBV2	many	TRBJ2-7	-	TGTGCCAGCAGCGGTACCGGGACCAACTACGAGCAGTACTTC	CASSGTGTNYEQYF
TRBV9	many	TRBJ2-2	-	TGTGCCAGCAGCGCCCTGGGACATATGAACACCGGGGAGCTGTTTTTT	CASSALGHMNTGELFF
TRBV6-1	-	TRBJ2-1	-	TGTGCCAGCAGTGAAGGTCTAGCGTCCTACAATGAGCAGTTCTTC	CASSEGLASYNEQFF
TRBV3-1	-	TRBJ2-5	TRBD2	TGTGCCAGCAGCCTCGGAGGGGTAGCGGGAGATGAGACCCAGTACTTC	CASSLGGVAGDETQYF
TRBV7-2	many	TRBJ2-7	-	TGTGCCAGCAGCTTAGTCTACGAGCAGTACTTC	CASSLVYEQYF
TRBV6-6	many	TRBJ2-3	-	TGTGCCAGCAGTTACTCTCCACTAGGAGCGGTGGGAGATACGCAGTATTTT	CASSYSPLGAVGDTQYF
TRBV20-1	-	TRBJ2-3	TRBD2	TGCAGTGCTAGAGATTACTCTGCTGGGGTCCGATACACTGAGGCGGGAGGGCCCGGAGATACGCAGTATTTT	CSARDYSAGVRYTEAGGPGDTQYF
TRBV7-9	many	TRBJ2-7	TRBD1	TGTGCCAGCAGCTTTCCCCCGACAGGGGGCGAATCGCTCTACTACGAGCAGTACTTC	CASSFPPTGGESLYYEQYF
TRBV9	few	TRBJ2-1	-	TGTGCCAGCAGCGTGCACTCATCCTACAATGAGCAGTTCTTC	CASSVHSSYNEQFF
TRBV27	many	TRBJ2-7	TRBD2	TGTGCCAGCAGTTTGGCTCCTTGGGGGAGGGGTTACGAGCAGTACTTC	CASSLAPWGRGYEQYF
TRBV28	-	TRBJ2-1	TRBD2	TGTGCCAGCAGCTTGACCCCCGGGACTAGAAACAATGAGCAGTTCTTC	CASSLTPGTRNNEQFF
TRBV3-2	-	TRBJ2-7	-	TGTGCCAGCAGCCAAGAGAAAGTGGGAGGGCGCTGCGAGCAGTACTTC	CASSQEKVGGRCEQYF
TRBV12-3/TRBV12-4	many	TRBJ2-1	TRBD1	TGTGCCAGCAATCCGACAGGGCAGAGCTCCTACAATGAGCAGTTCTTC	CASNPTGQSSYNEQFF
TRBV19	-	TRBJ2-1	-	TGTGCCAGTAGTCTGGGACCTAGCTCCTACAATGAGCAGTTCTTC	CASSLGPSSYNEQFF
TRBV27	-	TRBJ2-7	-	TGTGCCAGTACCTCCCTAATTTCGCTAGAGCAGTACTTC	CASTSLISLEQYF
TRBV4-1	many	TRBJ2-7	TRBD1	TGCGCCAGCAGCCAAGAGGCCGAGACAGGGCTTCGCGAGCAGTACTTC	CASSQEAETGLREQYF
TRBV5-1	many	TRBJ2-1	-	TGCGCCAGCAGCGATTCCTGGGCCCCAGTCCCATCGCCCAAGAGCGAGCAGTTCTTC	CASSDSWAPVPSPKSEQFF
TRBV19	many	TRBJ2-1	TRBD2	TGTGCCAGTAGGGACAAGGGACTAGCGAAATACAATGAGCAGTTCTTC	CASRDKGLAKYNEQFF
TRBV20-1	many	TRBJ2-7	-	TGCAGTGCTAGGACAGTCTCCTACGAGCAGTACTTC	CSARTVSYEQYF
TRBV7-9	many	TRBJ2-1	-	TGTGCCAGCAGCTTAGTGCTGGGCCACAATGAGCAGTTCTTC	CASSLVLGHNEQFF
TRBV6-6	many	TRBJ1-1	-	TGTGCCAGCAGTTACTCGTACTTCACTGAAGCTTTCTTT	CASSYSYFTEAFF
TRBV28	once	TRBJ2-3	TRBD2	TGTGCCAGCGGTCGTGTAGAGGGACTAGCGGGAGATACAGATACGCAGTATTTT	CASGRVEGLAGDTDTQYF
TRBV28	many	TRBJ1-5	-	TGTGCCGGATGTAAGAGGGTCCGGGGCAATCAGCCCCAGCATTTT	CAGCKRVRGNQPQHF
TRBV6-5	many	TRBJ1-1	TRBD1	TGTGCCAGCAGTCGTCCCGGGACAGACAACTGGGTGATGAACACTGAAGCTTTCTTT	CASSRPGTDNWVMNTEAFF
TRBV6-2/TRBV6-3	many	TRBJ1-1	-	TGTGCCAGCAGCGCGCTGTGGGGGGGGACTGAAGCTTTCTTT	CASSALWGGTEAFF
TRBV27	-	TRBJ1-5	TRBD1	TGTGCCAGCAGTCCTACAGGGGACTTCGGGCAGCCCCAGCATTTT	CASSPTGDFGQPQHF
TRBV6-6	many	TRBJ2-7	TRBD2	TGTGCCAGCAGCCCACCCGACCGGGACTACGCGTCTTCCGAGCAGTACTTC	CASSPPDRDYASSEQYF
TRBV7-9	many	TRBJ2-1	TRBD2	TGTGCCAGCAGTCGTGAGCGGGACTCCTACAATGAGCAGTTCTTC	CASSRERDSYNEQFF
TRBV20-1	-	TRBJ2-7	TRBD2	TGCAGCGCTCGGGGGGGAACCTACGAGCTGTACTTC	CSARGGTYELYF
TRBV10-3	many	TRBJ2-3	-	TGTGCCATCAGTGAAAGGGACCGCCAAACAGATACGCAGTATTTT	CAISERDRQTDTQYF
TRBV29-1	many	TRBJ2-3	-	TGCAGCGTAAGTGGCGGGAGCACAGATACGCAGTATTTT	CSVSGGSTDTQYF
TRBV4-3	-	TRBJ1-3	-	TGCGCCAGCAGCCTCAGCGTCTCTGGAAACACCATATATTTT	CASSLSVSGNTIYF
TRBV30	many	TRBJ2-3	-	TGTGCCTGGGAGCCGGGACTTCTCACAGATACGCAGTATTTT	CAWEPGLLTDTQYF
TRBV2	many	TRBJ2-6	-	TGTGCCAGCAGCCCCATCGGGGTCAGCTCTGGGGCCAACGTCCTGACTTTC	CASSPIGVSSGANVLTF
TRBV3-1	-	TRBJ2-5	TRBD1	TGTGCCAGCAGCCCGACAGGGGGTTTAAAGGAGACCCAGTACTTC	CASSPTGGLKETQYF
TRBV4-3	many	TRBJ2-7	-	TGCGCCAGCAGCCCAGGGGTGGGAGGGCTGGAGAACGAGCAGTACTTC	CASSPGVGGLENEQYF
TRBV7-9	many	TRBJ2-5	TRBD2	TGTGCCAGCAGCTCTAGACTAGCGGGAGGTTCTTTAAGTAGAGAGACCCAGTACTTC	CASSSRLAGGSLSRETQYF
TRBV2	many	TRBJ2-3	-	TGTGCCAGCTGGGAGGGGCTCCAGGGGGATACGCAGTATTTT	CASWEGLQGDTQYF